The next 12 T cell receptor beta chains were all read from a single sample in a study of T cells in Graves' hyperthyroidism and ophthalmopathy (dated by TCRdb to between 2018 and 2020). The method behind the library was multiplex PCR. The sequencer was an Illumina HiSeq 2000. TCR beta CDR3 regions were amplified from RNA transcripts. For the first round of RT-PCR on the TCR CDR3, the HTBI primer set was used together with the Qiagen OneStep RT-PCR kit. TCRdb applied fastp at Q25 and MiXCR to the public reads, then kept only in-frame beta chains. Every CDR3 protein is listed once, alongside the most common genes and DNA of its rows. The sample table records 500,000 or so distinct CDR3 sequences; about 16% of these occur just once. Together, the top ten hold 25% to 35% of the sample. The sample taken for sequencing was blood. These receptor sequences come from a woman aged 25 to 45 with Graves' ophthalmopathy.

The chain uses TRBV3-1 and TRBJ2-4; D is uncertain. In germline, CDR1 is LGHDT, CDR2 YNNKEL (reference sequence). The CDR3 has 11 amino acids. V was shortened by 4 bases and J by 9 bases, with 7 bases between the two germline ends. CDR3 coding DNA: TGTGCCAGCAGCCGAGCTAGCATTCAGTACTTC. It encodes CASSRASIQYF.

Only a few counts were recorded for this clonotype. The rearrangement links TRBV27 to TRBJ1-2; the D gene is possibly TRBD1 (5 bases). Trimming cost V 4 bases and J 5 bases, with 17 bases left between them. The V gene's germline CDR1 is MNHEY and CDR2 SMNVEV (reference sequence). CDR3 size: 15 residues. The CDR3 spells CASSSLGTGPYGYTF. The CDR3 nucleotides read TGTGCCAGCAGTTCTCTCGGTACAGGACCGTATGGCTACACCTTC.

The CDR3 is CASSMWTGEGEQFF. The DNA of the CDR3 is TGCGCCAGCAGCATGTGGACAGGGGAAGGGGAGCAGTTCTTC. J is TRBJ2-1 and V is TRBV5-1; TRBD1 aligns across 9 bases. After removal of 4 bases from V and 10 bases from J, the junction contained 9 bases not matched to a gene. This CDR3 has 14 amino acids. Germline V gene lookup returns CDR1 SGHRS and CDR2 YFSETQ. The whole variable domain, remainder taken from reference TRBV5-1 and TRBJ2-1, is KAGVTQTPRYLIKTRGQQVTLSCSPISGHRSVSWYQQTPGQGLQFLFEYFSETQRNKGNFPGRFSGRQFSNSRSEMNVSTLELGDSALYLCASSMWTGEGEQFFGPGTRLTVL.

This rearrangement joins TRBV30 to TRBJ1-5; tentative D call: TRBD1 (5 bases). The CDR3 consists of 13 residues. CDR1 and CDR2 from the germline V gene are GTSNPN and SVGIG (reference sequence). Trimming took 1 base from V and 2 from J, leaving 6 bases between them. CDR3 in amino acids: CAWSGGGNQPQHF. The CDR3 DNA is TGTGCCTGGAGTGGGGGGGGCAATCAGCCCCAGCATTTT.

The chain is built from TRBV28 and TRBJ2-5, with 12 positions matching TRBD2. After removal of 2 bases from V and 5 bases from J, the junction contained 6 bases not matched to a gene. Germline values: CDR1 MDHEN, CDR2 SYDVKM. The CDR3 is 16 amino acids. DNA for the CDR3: TGTGCCAGCAGTTTACTAGCGGGAGGGCTGCGGGAGACCCAGTACTTC. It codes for CASSLLAGGLRETQYF.

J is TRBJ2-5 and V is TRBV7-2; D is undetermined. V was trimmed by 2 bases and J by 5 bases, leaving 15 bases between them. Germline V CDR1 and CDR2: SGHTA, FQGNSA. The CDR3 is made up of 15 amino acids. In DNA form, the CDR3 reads TGTGCCAGCAGCTTATTGCGCGGCTCCAGGGAGACCCAGTACTTC. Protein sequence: CASSLLRGSRETQYF.

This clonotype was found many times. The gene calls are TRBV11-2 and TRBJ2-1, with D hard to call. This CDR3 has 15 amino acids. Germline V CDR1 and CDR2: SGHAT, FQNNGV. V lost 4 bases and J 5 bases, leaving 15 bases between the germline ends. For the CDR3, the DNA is TGTGCCAGCAGCTCCCCGGAGAGGAGTAACAATGAGCAGTTCTTC. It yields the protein CASSSPERSNNEQFF.

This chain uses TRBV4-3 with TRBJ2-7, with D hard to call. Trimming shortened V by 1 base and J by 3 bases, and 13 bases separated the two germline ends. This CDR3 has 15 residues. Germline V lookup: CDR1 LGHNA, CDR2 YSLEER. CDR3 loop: CASSQVVLGGYEQYF. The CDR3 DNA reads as TGCGCCAGCAGCCAAGTAGTTCTAGGTGGCTACGAGCAGTACTTC.

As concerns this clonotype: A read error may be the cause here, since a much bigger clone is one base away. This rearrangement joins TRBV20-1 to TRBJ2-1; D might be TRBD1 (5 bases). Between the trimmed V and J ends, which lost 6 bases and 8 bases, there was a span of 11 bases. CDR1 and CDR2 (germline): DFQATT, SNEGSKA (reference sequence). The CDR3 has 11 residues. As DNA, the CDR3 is TGCAGTGCCGGGCAGGGCTATGAGCAGTTCTTC. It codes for CSAGQGYEQFF.

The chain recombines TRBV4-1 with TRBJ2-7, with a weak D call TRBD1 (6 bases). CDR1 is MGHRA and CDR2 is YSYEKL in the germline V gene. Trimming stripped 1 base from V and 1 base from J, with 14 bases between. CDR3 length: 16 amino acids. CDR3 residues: CASSQGPGQLSYEQYF. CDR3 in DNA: TGCGCCAGCAGCCAAGGACCCGGACAGCTTTCCTACGAGCAGTACTTC.

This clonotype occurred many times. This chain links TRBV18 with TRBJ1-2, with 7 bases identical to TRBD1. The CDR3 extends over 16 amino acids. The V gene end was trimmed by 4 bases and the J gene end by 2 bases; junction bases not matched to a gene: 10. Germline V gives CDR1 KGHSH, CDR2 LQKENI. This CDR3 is CASSQTLQGDNYGYTF. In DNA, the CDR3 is TGTGCCAGCTCACAAACCCTTCAGGGGGACAACTATGGCTACACCTTC. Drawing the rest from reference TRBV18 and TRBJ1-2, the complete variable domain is NAGVMQNPRHLVRRRGQEARLRCSPMKGHSHVYWYRQLPEEGLKFMVYLQKENIIDESGMPKERFSAEFPKEGPSILRIQQVVRGDSAAYFCASSQTLQGDNYGYTFGSGTRLTVV.

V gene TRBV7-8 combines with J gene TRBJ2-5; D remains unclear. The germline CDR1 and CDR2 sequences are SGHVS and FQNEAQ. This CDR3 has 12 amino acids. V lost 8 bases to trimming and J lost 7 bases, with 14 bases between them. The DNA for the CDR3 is TGTGCCAGCCAATTAGACACGTCGACCCAGTACTTC. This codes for CASQLDTSTQYF.